This T cell receptor beta chain emerged from a study of Tregs in tolerant kidney transplant recipients. Study-wide points: Few patients were studied, so findings need validation in larger groups. Biological reproducibility was not directly addressed, but technical replication error appeared minimal.

The repertoire was sequenced with immunoSEQ multiplex PCR; TCRdb's copy has only in-frame clones and lacks some. This table has about 15,000 clones, around nine tenths appearing once. CDR3 length equals 14 residues. Germline CDR1 SGHTA, CDR2 FQGNSA. Trimming shortened V by 4 bases and J by 3 bases, and 13 bases separated the two germline ends. Worth noting for this clone: As yet, its antigen is unknown.

The sequencing input was CD8+ T cells from blood. This receptor was taken from a human donor in good health. The chain has TRBV7-2 and TRBJ2-7; D gene ambiguous. DNA for the CDR3: TGTGCCAGCAGCTCCGCCCTCTTTGGCTACGAGCAGTACTTC. It yields the protein CASSSALFGYEQYF.